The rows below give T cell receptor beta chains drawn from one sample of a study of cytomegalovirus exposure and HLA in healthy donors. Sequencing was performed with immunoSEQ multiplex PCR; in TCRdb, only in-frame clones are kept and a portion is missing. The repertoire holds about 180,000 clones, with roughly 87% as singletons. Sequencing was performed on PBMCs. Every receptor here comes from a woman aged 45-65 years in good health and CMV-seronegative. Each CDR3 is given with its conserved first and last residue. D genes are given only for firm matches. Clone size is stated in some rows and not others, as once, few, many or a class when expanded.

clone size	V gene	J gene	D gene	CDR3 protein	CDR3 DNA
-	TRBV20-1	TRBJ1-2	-	CSARFEGLDTF	TGCAGTGCTAGATTTGAGGGACTTGACACCTTC
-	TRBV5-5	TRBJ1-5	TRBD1	CASSPGTGVDQPQHF	TGTGCCAGCAGCCCCGGGACAGGGGTTGATCAGCCCCAGCATTTT
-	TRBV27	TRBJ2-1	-	CASSWERISYNEQFF	TGTGCCAGCAGTTGGGAGCGGATCTCCTACAATGAGCAGTTCTTC
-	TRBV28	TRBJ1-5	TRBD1	CATGGRDRVYQPQHF	TGTGCCACAGGGGGGAGGGACAGGGTCTATCAGCCCCAGCATTTT
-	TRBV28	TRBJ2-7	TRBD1	CASSLWSRGDRVYEQYF	TGTGCCAGCAGTTTATGGAGCCGCGGGGACAGGGTTTACGAGCAGTACTTC
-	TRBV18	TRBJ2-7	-	CASSPTQAHEQYF	TGTGCCAGCTCACCAACGCAGGCCCACGAGCAGTACTTC
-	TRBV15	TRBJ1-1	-	CATSTRTANTEAFF	TGTGCCACCAGCACAAGGACAGCGAACACTGAAGCTTTCTTT
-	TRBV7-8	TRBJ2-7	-	CASSLGRYEQYF	TGTGCCAGCAGCTTAGGCCGGTACGAGCAGTACTTC
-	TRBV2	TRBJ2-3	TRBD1	CASRDRGRTDTQYF	TGTGCCAGCCGGGACAGGGGGCGCACAGATACGCAGTATTTT
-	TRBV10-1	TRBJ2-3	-	CASSLMTGATDTQYF	TGCGCCAGCAGCCTTATGACAGGAGCGACAGATACGCAGTATTTT
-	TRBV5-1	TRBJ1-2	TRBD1	CASSLGGQGDYGYTF	TGCGCCAGCAGCTTAGGGGGACAGGGTGACTATGGCTACACCTTC
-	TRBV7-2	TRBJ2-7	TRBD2	CASSRGLAGVHEQYF	TGTGCCAGCAGCAGGGGACTAGCGGGAGTCCACGAGCAGTACTTC
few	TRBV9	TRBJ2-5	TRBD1	CASSRGTAQETQYF	TGTGCCAGCAGCCGTGGGACAGCCCAAGAGACCCAGTACTTC
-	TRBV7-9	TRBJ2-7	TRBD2	CASSPDLAGGPYPYEQYF	TGTGCCAGCAGCCCTGATCTAGCGGGAGGTCCATACCCCTACGAGCAGTACTTC
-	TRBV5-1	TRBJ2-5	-	CASSPSRETQYF	TGCGCCAGCAGCCCGTCCAGGGAGACCCAGTACTTC
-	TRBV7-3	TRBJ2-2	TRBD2	CASSLTSGGNTGELFF	TGTGCCAGCAGTCTAACTAGCGGGGGAAACACCGGGGAGCTGTTTTTT
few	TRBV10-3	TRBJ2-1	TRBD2	CAISESHASGSSEQFF	TGTGCCATCAGTGAGTCCCATGCTAGCGGGAGCAGTGAGCAGTTCTTC
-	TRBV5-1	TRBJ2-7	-	CASSFGSGQGEQYF	TGCGCCAGCAGCTTTGGGTCGGGTCAAGGCGAGCAGTACTTC
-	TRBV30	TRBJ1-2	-	CAWSVQRLDTGYGYTF	TGTGCCTGGAGTGTCCAACGATTAGACACCGGCTATGGCTACACCTTC
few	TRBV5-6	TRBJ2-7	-	CASSFPLSSYEQYF	TGTGCCAGCAGCTTTCCCCTGAGCTCCTACGAGCAGTACTTC
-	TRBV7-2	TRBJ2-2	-	CASSYIGELFF	TGTGCCAGCAGCTACATAGGGGAGCTGTTTTTT
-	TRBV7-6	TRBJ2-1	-	CASSFPEGGATSYNEQFF	TGTGCCAGCAGCTTTCCCGAGGGGGGGGCGACCTCCTACAATGAGCAGTTCTTC
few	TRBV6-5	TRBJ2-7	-	CASSRGTRYEQYF	TGTGCCAGCAGCCGAGGGACTCGGTACGAGCAGTACTTC
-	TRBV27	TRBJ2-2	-	CASRRAGPYTGELFF	TGTGCCAGCCGCCGGGCAGGGCCTTACACCGGGGAGCTGTTTTTT
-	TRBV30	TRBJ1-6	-	CAWRIGSGGRNSPLHF	TGTGCCTGGAGGATCGGGAGTGGAGGGAGGAATTCACCCCTCCACTTT
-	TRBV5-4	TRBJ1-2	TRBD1	CASSQDRQGVSGYTF	TGTGCCAGCAGCCAAGATAGACAGGGGGTGAGTGGCTACACCTTC
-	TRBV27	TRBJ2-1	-	CASRYGSSYNEQFF	TGTGCCAGCCGATACGGGAGCTCCTACAATGAGCAGTTCTTC
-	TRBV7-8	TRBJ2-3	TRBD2	CASSLVPGLADTQYF	TGTGCCAGCAGCTTAGTTCCGGGACTAGCAGATACGCAGTATTTT